This T cell receptor (beta chain) was recorded in a study of T cell repertoires in aging, cancer and after chemotherapy. Study-wide points: In cancer patients, declining TCR diversity with age involved lost richness and lost evenness. In each cancer cohort, median generation probability increased across chemotherapy, suggesting thymic output rebounded.

TCR beta rearrangements were amplified from peripheral blood genomic DNA. Trimming pared 3 bases from V and 4 bases from J, leaving 7 bases between. CDR3 size: 13 residues. The germline CDR1 and CDR2 sequences are MDHEN and SYDVKM. Rearranged V-D-J TRB sequences were amplified with a mixed TRB-A/B primer pool. TCRdb itself ran the multiplex PCR reads through MiXCR, one entry per CDR3 protein. The table lists more than 6,500 distinct CDR3 sequences, 22% of them singletons. This clonotype came up a few times. Its antigen remains unknown. Sequencing was done on a sample of blood. The chain uses TRBV28 and TRBJ2-1, with D maybe TRBD2 (5 bases). The source of this sequence is a human donor with a blood cancer. In nucleotides, the CDR3 is TGTGCCAGCAGTTTCCTAGCTTACAATGAGCAGTTCTTC. Residues: CASSFLAYNEQFF.